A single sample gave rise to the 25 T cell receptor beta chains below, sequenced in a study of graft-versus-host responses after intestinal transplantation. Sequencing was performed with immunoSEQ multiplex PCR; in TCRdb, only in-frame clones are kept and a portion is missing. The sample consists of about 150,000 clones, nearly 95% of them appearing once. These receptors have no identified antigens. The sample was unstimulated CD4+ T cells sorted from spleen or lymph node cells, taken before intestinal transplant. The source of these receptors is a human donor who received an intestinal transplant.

In nucleotides, the CDR3 is TGTGCCAGCCTACGGACAGACTCTGGAAACACCATATATTTT. Protein: CASLRTDSGNTIYF. The genes are TRBV6-1 and TRBJ1-3; tentatively, D is TRBD1 (6 bases). CDR3 length: 14 residues. With 8 bases removed from V and 0 bases from J, the gap between germline ends came to 11 bases. Germline V lookup: CDR1 MNHNS, CDR2 SASEGT.

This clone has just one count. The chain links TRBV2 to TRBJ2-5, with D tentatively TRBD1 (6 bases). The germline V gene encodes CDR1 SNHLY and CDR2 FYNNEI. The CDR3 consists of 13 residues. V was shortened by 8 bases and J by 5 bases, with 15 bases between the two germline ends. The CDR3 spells CASVPTGFETQYF. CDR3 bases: TGTGCCAGCGTTCCTACAGGGTTTGAGACCCAGTACTTC.

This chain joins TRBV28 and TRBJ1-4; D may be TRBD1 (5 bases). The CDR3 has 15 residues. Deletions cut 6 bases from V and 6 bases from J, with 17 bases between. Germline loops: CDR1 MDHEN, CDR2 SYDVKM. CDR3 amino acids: CASSPALQGHEKLFF. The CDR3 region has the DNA TGTGCCAGCAGCCCGGCCCTGCAGGGCCATGAAAAACTGTTTTTT.

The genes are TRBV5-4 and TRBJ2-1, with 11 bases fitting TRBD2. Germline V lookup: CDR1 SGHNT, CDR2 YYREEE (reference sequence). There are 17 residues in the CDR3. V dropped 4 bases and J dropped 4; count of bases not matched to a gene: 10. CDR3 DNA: TGTGCCAGCAGCCCAAGCCCCGGGACTAGCGGTTACAATGAGCAGTTCTTC. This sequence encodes CASSPSPGTSGYNEQFF.

For the CDR3, the DNA is TGCGCCAGCAGCCAAGATACCGGACAGTTCTATGGCTACACCTTC. This codes for CASSQDTGQFYGYTF. This sequence joins TRBV4-1 and TRBJ1-2, with a possible D match to TRBD1 (6 bases). The CDR3 runs to 15 residues. Germline loops: CDR1 MGHRA, CDR2 YSYEKL. The V gene lost 0 bases and the J gene lost 4 bases, with 12 bases spanning the gap.

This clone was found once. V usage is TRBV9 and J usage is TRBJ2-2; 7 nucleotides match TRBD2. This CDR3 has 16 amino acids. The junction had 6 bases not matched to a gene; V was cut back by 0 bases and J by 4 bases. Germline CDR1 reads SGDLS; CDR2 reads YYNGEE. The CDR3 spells CASSVDSAGVTGELFF. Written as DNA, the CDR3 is TGTGCCAGCAGCGTAGATTCCGCGGGGGTCACCGGGGAGCTGTTTTTT.

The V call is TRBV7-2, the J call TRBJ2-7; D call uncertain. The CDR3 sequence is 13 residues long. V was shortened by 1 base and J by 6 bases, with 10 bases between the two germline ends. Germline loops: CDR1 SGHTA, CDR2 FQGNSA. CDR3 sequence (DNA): TGTGCCAGCAGCTTAGTAAGAGGTGGCGAGCAGTACTTC. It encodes CASSLVRGGEQYF.

The CDR3 sequence: CASSLHDRGSGTEAFF. The CDR3 DNA reads as TGTGCCAGCAGCCTACATGACAGGGGGTCAGGGACTGAAGCTTTCTTT. The rearrangement links TRBV2 to TRBJ1-1, with TRBD1 matching 9 bases. Germline V gene sequence: CDR1 SNHLY, CDR2 FYNNEI. The CDR3 is made up of 16 amino acids. Germline trimming cut 6 bases from V and 5 bases from J; bases unmatched to any gene: 13. Full variable domain (outside the CDR3, taken from reference TRBV2 and TRBJ1-1): EPEVTQTPSHQVTQMGQEVILRCVPISNHLYFYWYRQILGQKVEFLVSFYNNEISEKSEIFDDQFSVERPDGSNFTLKIRSTKLEDSAMYFCASSLHDRGSGTEAFFGQGTRLTVV.

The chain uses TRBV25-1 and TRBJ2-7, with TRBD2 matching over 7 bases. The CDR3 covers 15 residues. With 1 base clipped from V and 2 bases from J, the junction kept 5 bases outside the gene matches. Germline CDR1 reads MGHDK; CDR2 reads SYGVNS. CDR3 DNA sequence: TGTGCCAGCAGTGAATGGCGGGAGTATACCTACGAGCAGTACTTC. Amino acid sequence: CASSEWREYTYEQYF.

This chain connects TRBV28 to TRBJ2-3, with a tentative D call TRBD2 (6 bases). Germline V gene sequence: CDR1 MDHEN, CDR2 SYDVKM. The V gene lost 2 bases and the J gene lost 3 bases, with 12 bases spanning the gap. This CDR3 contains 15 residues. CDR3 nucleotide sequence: TGTGCCAGCAGTTTAGGAGGGCAGGGAACAGATACGCAGTATTTT. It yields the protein CASSLGGQGTDTQYF.

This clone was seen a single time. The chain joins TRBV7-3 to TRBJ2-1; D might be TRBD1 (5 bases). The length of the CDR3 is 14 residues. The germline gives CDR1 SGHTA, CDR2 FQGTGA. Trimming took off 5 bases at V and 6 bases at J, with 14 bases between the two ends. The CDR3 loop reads CASSPSARGNEQFF. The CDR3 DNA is TGTGCCAGCAGCCCCTCGGCTAGGGGCAATGAGCAGTTCTTC.

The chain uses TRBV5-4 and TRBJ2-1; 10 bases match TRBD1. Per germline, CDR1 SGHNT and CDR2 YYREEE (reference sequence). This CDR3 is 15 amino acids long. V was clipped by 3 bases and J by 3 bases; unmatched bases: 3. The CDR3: CASSYRDRGYNEQFF. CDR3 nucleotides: TGTGCCAGCAGCTACCGGGACAGGGGCTACAATGAGCAGTTCTTC. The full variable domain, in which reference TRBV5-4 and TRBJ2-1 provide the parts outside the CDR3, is ETGVTQSPTHLIKTRGQQVTLRCSSQSGHNTVSWYQQALGQGPQFIFQYYREEENGRGNFPPRFSGLQFPNYSSELNVNALELDDSALYLCASSYRDRGYNEQFFGPGTRLTVL.

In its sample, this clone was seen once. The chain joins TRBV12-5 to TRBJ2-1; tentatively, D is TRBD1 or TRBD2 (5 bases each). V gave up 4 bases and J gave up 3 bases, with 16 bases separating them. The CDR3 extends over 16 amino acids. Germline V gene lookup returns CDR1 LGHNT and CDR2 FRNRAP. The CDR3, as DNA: TGTGCTAGTGGTTCCTCGAGGGGTCGCGGCTACAATGAGCAGTTCTTC. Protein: CASGSSRGRGYNEQFF. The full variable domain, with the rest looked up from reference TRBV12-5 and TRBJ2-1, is DARVTQTPRHKVTEMGQEVTMRCQPILGHNTVFWYRQTMMQGLELLAYFRNRAPLDDSGMPKDRFSAEMPDATLATLKIQPSEPRDSAVYFCASGSSRGRGYNEQFFGPGTRLTVL.

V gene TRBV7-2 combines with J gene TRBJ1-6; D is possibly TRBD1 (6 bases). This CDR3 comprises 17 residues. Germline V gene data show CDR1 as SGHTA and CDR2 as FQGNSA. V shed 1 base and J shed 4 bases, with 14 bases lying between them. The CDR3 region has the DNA TGTGCCAGCAGCTTAGTAAGGTCCAGGGGATATAATTCACCCCTCCACTTT. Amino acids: CASSLVRSRGYNSPLHF.

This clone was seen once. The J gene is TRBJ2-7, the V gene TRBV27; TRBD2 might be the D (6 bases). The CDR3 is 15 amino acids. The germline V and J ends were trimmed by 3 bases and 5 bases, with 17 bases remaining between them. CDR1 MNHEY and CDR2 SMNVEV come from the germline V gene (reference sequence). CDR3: CASSFAGPYFDEQYF. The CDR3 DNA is TGTGCCAGCAGTTTCGCGGGGCCCTATTTCGACGAGCAGTACTTC.

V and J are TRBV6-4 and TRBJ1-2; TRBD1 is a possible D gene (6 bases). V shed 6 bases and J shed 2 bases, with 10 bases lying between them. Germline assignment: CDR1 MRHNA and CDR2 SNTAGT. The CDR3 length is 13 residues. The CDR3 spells CASRKTGNYGYTF. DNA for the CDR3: TGTGCCAGCAGAAAGACAGGAAACTATGGCTACACCTTC.

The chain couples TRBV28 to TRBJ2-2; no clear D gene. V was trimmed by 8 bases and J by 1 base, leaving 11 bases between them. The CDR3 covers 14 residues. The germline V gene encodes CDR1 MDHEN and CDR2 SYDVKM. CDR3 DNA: TGTGCCAGCGCTGGGTCCAGGAACACCGGGGAGCTGTTTTTT. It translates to CASAGSRNTGELFF.

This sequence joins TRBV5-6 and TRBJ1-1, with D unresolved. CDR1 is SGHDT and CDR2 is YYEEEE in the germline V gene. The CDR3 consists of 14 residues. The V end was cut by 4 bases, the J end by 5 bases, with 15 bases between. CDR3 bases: TGTGCCAGCAGCGCTCCGGGAGGCTGGACTGAAGCTTTCTTT. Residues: CASSAPGGWTEAFF.

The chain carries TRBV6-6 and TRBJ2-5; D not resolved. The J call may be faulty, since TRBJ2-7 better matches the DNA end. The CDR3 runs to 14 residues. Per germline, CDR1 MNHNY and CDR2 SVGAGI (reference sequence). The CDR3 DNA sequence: TGTGCCAGCAGCTCCCCGACTGTCTCCTACGAGCAGTACTTC. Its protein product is CASSSPTVSYEQYF.

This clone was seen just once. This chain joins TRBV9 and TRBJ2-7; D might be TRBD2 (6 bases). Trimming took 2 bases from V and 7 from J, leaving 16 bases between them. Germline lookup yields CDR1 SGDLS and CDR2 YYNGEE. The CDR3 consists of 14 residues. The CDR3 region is CASSVSRDFREQYF. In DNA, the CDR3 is TGTGCCAGCAGCGTCTCCCGGGACTTCAGGGAGCAGTACTTC.

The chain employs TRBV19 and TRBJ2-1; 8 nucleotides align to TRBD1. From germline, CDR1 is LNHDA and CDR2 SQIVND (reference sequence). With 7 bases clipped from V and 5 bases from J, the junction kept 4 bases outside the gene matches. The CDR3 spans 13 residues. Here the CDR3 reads CASTQTGDNEQFF. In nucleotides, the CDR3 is TGTGCCAGTACCCAGACAGGGGACAATGAGCAGTTCTTC.

The CDR3 here is CASRARQGIHQPQHF. CDR3 sequence (DNA): TGTGCCAGCAGGGCCCGACAGGGAATTCATCAGCCCCAGCATTTT. The V gene is TRBV28, the J gene TRBJ1-5; 7 nucleotides align to TRBD1. CDR3 size: 15 residues. The ends lost 6 bases at V and 5 bases at J; junction bases unmatched: 10. Germline-derived CDR1 and CDR2 are MDHEN and SYDVKM.

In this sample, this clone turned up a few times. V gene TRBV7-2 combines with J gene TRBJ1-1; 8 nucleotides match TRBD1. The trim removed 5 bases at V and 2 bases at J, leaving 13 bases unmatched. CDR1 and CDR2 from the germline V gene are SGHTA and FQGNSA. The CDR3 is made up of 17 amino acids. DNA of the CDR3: TGTGCCAGCAGCAGAGACCCAGGGGGCGCGGGAAACACTGAAGCTTTCTTT. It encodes CASSRDPGGAGNTEAFF. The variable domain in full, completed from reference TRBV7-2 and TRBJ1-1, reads GAGVSQSPSNKVTEKGKDVELRCDPISGHTALYWYRQSLGQGLEFLIYFQGNSAPDKSGLPSDRFSAERTGGSVSTLTIQRTQQEDSAVYLCASSRDPGGAGNTEAFFGQGTRLTVV.

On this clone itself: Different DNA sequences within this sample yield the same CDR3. Here the CDR3 DNA reads TGTGCCATCAGCGGGACAGGCCCCCCCACTAATGAAAAACTGTTTTTT. It encodes CAISGTGPPTNEKLFF. The rearrangement joins TRBV10-3 to TRBJ1-4; TRBD1 matches 8 bases. V shed 6 bases and J 2 bases; nucleotides not matched to a gene: 8. The CDR3 totals 16 residues. The germline gives CDR1 ENHRY, CDR2 SYGVKD.

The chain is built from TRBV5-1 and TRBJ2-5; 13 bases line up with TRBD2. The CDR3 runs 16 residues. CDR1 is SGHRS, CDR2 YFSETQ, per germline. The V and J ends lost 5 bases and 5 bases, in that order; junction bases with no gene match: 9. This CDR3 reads CASSLSGLAGAETQYF. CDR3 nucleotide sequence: TGCGCCAGCAGTCTATCCGGACTAGCGGGAGCGGAGACCCAGTACTTC.